This T cell receptor (beta chain) came from a study of T-cell reconstitution after alpha-beta-depleted transplantation in children. The germline V gene encodes CDR1 SGHVS and CDR2 FQNEAQ. The CDR3 has 14 residues. The germline V and J ends were trimmed by 4 bases and 4 bases, with 11 bases remaining between them. The library targeted TCRbeta and was prepared with unique molecular identifiers. TCRdb itself ran the PCR reads through MiXCR, one entry per CDR3 protein. The sample lists about 980,000 distinct CDR3 sequences; roughly 29% were seen once. This receptor was identified in a boy less than two years old who had a stem cell transplant for SCID, so the T cells may come from the graft donor. The chain carries TRBV7-8 and TRBJ1-3; D remains unclear. Sequences were derived from PBMCs, mostly from graft donor cells, sampled 360 days after TCRalphabeta/CD19-depleted stem cell transplant. The CDR3 DNA reads as TGTGCCAGCAGCTCCACAGAGCCCGGAAACACCATATATTTT. Translated, it gives CASSSTEPGNTIYF.